Each of the 4 T cell receptor beta chains below was sequenced from the same sample in a study of shared clonotypes between healthy human individuals. Naive-designated CD8 cells lacked CD45RO, were positively enriched for CCR7, and omitted terminally differentiated effector memory CD45RA+ cells. The repertoire was sequenced with immunoSEQ multiplex PCR; TCRdb's copy has only in-frame clones and lacks some. The sample consists of hundreds of thousands of clones, 95% to 98% of them appearing once. Sequencing was done on a sample of naive CD8+ T cells sorted from blood. The receptors were gathered from a man younger than 45 in good health.

J is TRBJ2-7 and V is TRBV11-2; perhaps D is TRBD1 or TRBD2 (5 bases each). In germline, CDR1 is SGHAT, CDR2 FQNNGV. The CDR3 runs 13 residues. V was cut by 2 bases and J by 7 bases, with 12 bases left in between. This CDR3 reads CASSLLGVQEQYF. The DNA for the CDR3 is TGTGCCAGCAGCTTACTGGGGGTCCAAGAGCAGTACTTC. The variable domain in full, completed from reference TRBV11-2 and TRBJ2-7, reads EAGVAQSPRYKIIEKRQSVAFWCNPISGHATLYWYQQILGQGPKLLIQFQNNGVVDDSQLPKDRFSAERLKGVDSTLKIQPAKLEDSAVYLCASSLLGVQEQYFGPGTRLTVT.

The chain combines TRBV7-6 with TRBJ2-3; 8 bases line up with TRBD1. The CDR3 is made up of 14 amino acids. In germline, CDR1 is SGHVS, CDR2 FNYEAQ. V dropped 4 bases and J dropped 2; count of bases not matched to a gene: 2. The CDR3 DNA sequence: TGTGCCAGCAGCTGGACAGGGCCCACAGATACGCAGTATTTT. Translating gives CASSWTGPTDTQYF.

CDR3 sequence reads: CASSLGRQGALGNEQYF. The CDR3 nucleotides read TGTGCCAGCAGCTTAGGGAGACAGGGGGCCTTGGGAAACGAGCAGTACTTC. The rearrangement links TRBV11-2 to TRBJ2-7, with 10 bases lining up with TRBD1. CDR1 SGHAT and CDR2 FQNNGV come from the germline V gene. V shed 1 base, J shed 5 bases, and the junction held 11 bases outside the gene matches. CDR3 size: 17 residues.

J is TRBJ2-7 and V is TRBV5-5; possibly TRBD1 for D (5 bases). The V gene lost 0 bases and the J gene lost 4 bases, with 11 bases spanning the gap. The germline CDR1 and CDR2 sequences are SGHKS and YYEKEE (reference sequence). The CDR3 loop spans 14 amino acids. The CDR3 DNA reads TGTGCCAGCAGCTTGGAAAGGACAAGTTACGAGCAGTACTTC. Amino acids: CASSLERTSYEQYF. The whole variable domain, remainder taken from reference TRBV5-5 and TRBJ2-7, is DAGVTQSPTHLIKTRGQQVTLRCSPISGHKSVSWYQQVLGQGPQFIFQYYEKEERGRGNFPDRFSARQFPNYSSELNVNALLLGDSALYLCASSLERTSYEQYFGPGTRLTVT.